One sample yielded the 9 T cell receptor beta chains listed below, sequenced in a study of blood T cell repertoires in COVID-19. The table came from immunoSEQ multiplex PCR; TCRdb's copy has only in-frame clones and leaves some out. The sample holds tens of thousands of clones; roughly 85% are singletons and the top ten take 2.5% to 3%. Input material: peripheral blood. These receptor sequences come from a man of 80 years or more with acute or convalescent COVID-19.

The chain joins TRBV6-6 to TRBJ1-1, with 8 bases aligning to TRBD1. Germline CDR1 MNHNY, CDR2 SVGAGI (reference sequence). The CDR3 loop spans 15 amino acids. The V gene end was trimmed by 0 bases and the J gene end by 1 base; junction bases not matched to a gene: 1. The DNA of the CDR3 is TGTGCCAGCAGTTACTCCGGACAGGGGAACACTGAAGCTTTCTTT. Translating it yields CASSYSGQGNTEAFF.

The rearrangement uses TRBV11-2 and TRBJ2-3, with D possibly being TRBD2 (7 bases). Trimming removed 2 bases from V and 2 bases from J, with 14 bases in between. CDR1 and CDR2 (germline): SGHAT, FQNNGV. The CDR3 extends over 16 amino acids. The CDR3 DNA sequence: TGTGCCAGCAGCTTACGAAACGGGGGGCTCACAGATACGCAGTATTTT. Its translation: CASSLRNGGLTDTQYF.

The J gene is TRBJ2-7, the V gene TRBV3-1 (or the pseudogene TRBV3-2), with D perhaps TRBD1 (5 bases). The V end was cut by 3 bases, the J end by 6 bases, with 12 bases between. This CDR3 contains 13 residues. The germline V gene has CDR1 LGHDT and CDR2 YNNKEL (reference sequence). In nucleotides, the CDR3 is TGTGCCAGCAGCCATCACCAGGGATTCGAGCAGTACTTC. This sequence encodes CASSHHQGFEQYF.

The genes are TRBV7-2 and TRBJ2-1; D call uncertain. Trimming cost V 1 base and J 5 bases, with 12 bases left between them. The CDR3 runs 15 residues. Germline CDR1 and CDR2: SGHTA and FQGNSA. The CDR3 region is CASSLVVTRHNEQFF. In DNA form, the CDR3 reads TGTGCCAGCAGCTTAGTTGTGACACGTCACAATGAGCAGTTCTTC.

The chain couples TRBV18 to TRBJ2-3; D possibly corresponds to TRBD1 (6 bases). Germline CDR1 and CDR2: KGHSH and LQKENI. This CDR3 comprises 16 residues. The ends were cut back, 3 bases at V and 1 base at J, with 14 bases in the middle. CDR3 sequence (DNA): TGTGCCAGCTCACCCCTACAGGGCCCCGGCACAGATACGCAGTATTTT. This translates into CASSPLQGPGTDTQYF.

The chain links TRBV4-2 to TRBJ2-3, with 15 nucleotides matching TRBD2. J gave up 4 bases and V 0 bases, and 2 bases lay outside the gene matches. The CDR3 runs to 17 residues. Germline CDR1 is LGHNA and CDR2 is YNFKEQ. The CDR3 sequence: CASSQEGLAGGADTQYF. In DNA, the CDR3 is TGTGCCAGCAGCCAAGAGGGACTAGCGGGGGGCGCAGATACGCAGTATTTT.

The chain carries TRBV18 and TRBJ2-2, with 12 nucleotides matching TRBD1. CDR1 KGHSH and CDR2 LQKENI come from the germline V gene. Trimming cost V 2 bases and J 5 bases; bases outside gene matches: 12. This CDR3 spans 19 amino acids. CDR3 in amino acids: CASSPRSKTGQGATGELFF. The DNA for the CDR3 is TGTGCCAGCTCACCAAGGTCTAAGACGGGACAGGGGGCGACCGGGGAGCTGTTTTTT.

V and J are TRBV30 and TRBJ1-5, with 9 positions matching TRBD1. Germline V CDR1 and CDR2: GTSNPN, SVGIG (reference sequence). CDR3 length equals 15 residues. The V segment lost 2 bases and the J segment 3 bases; nucleotides outside the gene matches: 5. In nucleotides, the CDR3 is TGTGCCTGGAGTCCCGGGACAGGGAACAATCAGCCCCAGCATTTT. It codes for CAWSPGTGNNQPQHF.

This clone occurred once. The chain employs TRBV19 and TRBJ2-7; 11 bases map to TRBD2. There are 17 residues in the CDR3. Germline V gene lookup returns CDR1 LNHDA and CDR2 SQIVND (reference sequence). J was trimmed by 0 bases and V by 4 bases; bases with no gene match: 8. The CDR3 here is CASSTASGGLLSYEQYF. CDR3 bases: TGTGCCAGTAGTACTGCTAGCGGGGGGCTCCTCTCCTACGAGCAGTACTTC.